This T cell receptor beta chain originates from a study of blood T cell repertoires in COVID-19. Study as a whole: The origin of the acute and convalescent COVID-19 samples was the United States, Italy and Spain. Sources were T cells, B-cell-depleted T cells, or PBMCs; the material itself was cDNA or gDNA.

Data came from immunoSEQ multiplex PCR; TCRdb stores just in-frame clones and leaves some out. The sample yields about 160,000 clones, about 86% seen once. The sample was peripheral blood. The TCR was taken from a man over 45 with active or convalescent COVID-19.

The DNA of the CDR3 is TGTGCCAGCCGTGTAGACCGGGGGGGTGAAGCTTTCTTT. It specifies CASRVDRGGEAFF. The chain recombines TRBV2 with TRBJ1-1, with D possibly TRBD1 on 5 matching bases. This CDR3 has 13 residues. Per germline, CDR1 SNHLY and CDR2 FYNNEI. Between the trimmed V and J ends, which lost 8 bases and 7 bases, there was a span of 17 bases.